This T cell receptor (beta chain) stems from a study of shared clonotypes between healthy human individuals. It was CD45RO-negative cells, positively selected for CCR7, that made up naive CD8 cells, with terminally differentiated effector memory CD45RA+ cells excluded. The CDR3 sequence is 15 residues long. V was clipped by 8 bases and J by 4 bases, with 21 bases between them. Germline loops: CDR1 PRHDT, CDR2 FYEKMQ (reference sequence). Deep was the level used in running the assay. Sequencing used immunoSEQ multiplex PCR; TCRdb keeps in-frame clones, though not all of them. The table lists about 820,000 clones, 92% of them singletons.

The chain uses TRBV13 and TRBJ2-7, with D perhaps TRBD1 or TRBD2 (5 bases each). The sequence derives from a young man in good health. Sequencing was carried out using naive CD8+ T cells sorted from blood. The CDR3 loop reads CASATEWGSGYEQYF. The CDR3, as DNA: TGTGCCAGCGCCACCGAATGGGGGAGTGGGTACGAGCAGTACTTC. Filled out from reference TRBV13 and TRBJ2-7, the complete variable domain reads AAGVIQSPRHLIKEKRETATLKCYPIPRHDTVYWYQQGPGQDPQFLISFYEKMQSDKGSIPDRFSAQQFSDYHSELNMSSLELGDSALYFCASATEWGSGYEQYFGPGTRLTVT.